Below, one TCR beta chain is given with its context. What it binds is unknown. Treatment here: 19 received Ad26.COV2.S at low or high dose, single or two shots; about 5 received placebo; per-sample allocation not given. Samples came from day 63 after the first vaccine or placebo injection. It was an adult aged 18-55 years in Boston who was the donor. This entry is derived from a study of Ad26.COV2.S vaccination and SARS-CoV-2 variants. Whole-study findings and limits: People given the vaccine had a wider spike-specific TCR breadth than placebo recipients did. In vaccinated individuals, spike-specific CD8+ and CD4+ T cell responses reportedly displayed substantial breadth.

The CDR3 has 14 amino acids. Per germline, CDR1 MNHEY and CDR2 SMNVEV (reference sequence). V lost 6 bases, J lost 4 bases, and 6 bases stayed unmatched. Generated by immunoSEQ multiplex PCR, the TCRdb table keeps only in-frame clones and is missing some. Altogether approximately 400,000 clones are present, about four fifths being singletons, with the ten largest covering approximately 7%. The rearrangement uses TRBV27 and TRBJ1-5; 7 bases are a match to TRBD1. This specimen was peripheral blood, taken in a trial of Ad26.COV2.S vaccine versus placebo. The receptor was isolated from a person aged 18-60 years who received the Ad26.COV2.S COVID-19 vaccine or a placebo. As DNA, the CDR3 is TGTGCCAGCAGAACAGGGGAAGGTAATCAGCCCCAGCATTTT. Its translation: CASRTGEGNQPQHF.